Listed below are T cell receptor beta chains from one sample, sequenced in a study of blood T cell repertoires in COVID-19. Here immunoSEQ multiplex PCR was the method, and the copy in TCRdb shows in-frame clones only, minus some. The sample lists about 64,000 clones; 70% to 85% were seen once. Sequenced: peripheral blood. The receptors come from a woman aged 55 to 70 with acute or convalescent COVID-19. The CDR3 runs from the conserved cysteine through the conserved F or W. D genes are given only for firm matches. Size tells how often a clone was seen (once, few, many) or the class of an expanded clone, and some rows leave it out.

D gene	J gene	V gene	clone size	CDR3 protein	CDR3 DNA
-	TRBJ1-1	TRBV19	-	CASSMSRQGEAFF	TGTGCCAGTAGTATGTCGCGGCAGGGCGAAGCTTTCTTT
-	TRBJ1-1	TRBV4-2	-	CASSQEQGGAFF	TGTGCCAGCAGCCAAGAACAGGGAGGGGCTTTCTTT
TRBD1	TRBJ2-3	TRBV7-2	-	CASSLVRTGGTDTQYF	TGTGCCAGCAGCTTAGTGAGGACAGGGGGCACAGATACGCAGTATTTT
-	TRBJ2-7	TRBV3-1/TRBV3-2	-	CASSQEVSEYYEQYF	TGTGCCAGCAGCCAAGAAGTCAGTGAATACTACGAGCAGTACTTC
TRBD1	TRBJ2-5	TRBV7-9	few	CASSPFGQGETQYF	TGTGCCAGCAGCCCTTTCGGACAGGGAGAAACCCAGTACTTC
-	TRBJ1-6	TRBV29-1	-	CSTQEGYNSPLHF	TGCTCAACTCAGGAGGGATATAATTCACCCCTCCACTTT
-	TRBJ1-4	TRBV5-1	-	CASSQTGTVSEKLFF	TGCGCCAGCAGCCAAACAGGGACGGTCTCTGAAAAACTGTTTTTT
-	TRBJ1-1	TRBV11-2	-	CASSLSGSMNTEAFF	TGTGCCAGCAGTCTCTCAGGGTCCATGAACACTGAAGCTTTCTTT
TRBD1	TRBJ1-3	TRBV25-1	-	CASSARQGRNTIYF	TGTGCCAGCAGTGCTCGACAGGGCCGAAACACCATATATTTT
TRBD1	TRBJ2-7	TRBV19	-	CASSLGQGRVHEQYF	TGTGCCAGTAGTTTAGGACAGGGCCGGGTCCACGAGCAGTACTTC
-	TRBJ1-3	TRBV18	once	CASSPQDSRSGNTIYF	TGTGCCAGCTCACCACAGGACAGCCGCTCTGGAAACACCATATATTTT
-	TRBJ1-1	TRBV6-5	once	CASSFSEAFF	TGTGCCAGCAGTTTCTCTGAAGCTTTCTTT
-	TRBJ1-3	TRBV2	-	CASTPSTGSFSGNTIYF	TGTGCCAGCACCCCATCCACAGGGAGCTTCTCTGGAAACACCATATATTTT
TRBD1	TRBJ1-5	TRBV27	-	CASRGQGARNQPQHF	TGTGCCAGCAGGGGACAGGGGGCTCGTAATCAGCCCCAGCATTTT
TRBD2	TRBJ2-3	TRBV4-2	-	CASTLAVRGGVFTDTQYF	TGTGCCAGCACCCTAGCGGTGCGTGGCGGGGTCTTCACAGATACGCAGTATTTT
-	TRBJ1-3	TRBV7-9	-	CASSSYPGNTIYF	TGTGCCAGCAGCTCCTATCCCGGAAACACCATATATTTT
-	TRBJ2-3	TRBV20-1	-	CSASISAGADTQYF	TGCAGTGCCAGTATCTCGGCAGGGGCGGATACGCAGTATTTT
-	TRBJ1-2	TRBV5-1	-	CASSYPGQNYGYTF	TGCGCCAGCAGTTACCCGGGACAAAACTATGGCTACACCTTC
TRBD1	TRBJ2-6	TRBV2	-	CASRLAGTGFSGANVLTF	TGTGCCAGCAGGTTAGCCGGGACAGGCTTCTCTGGGGCCAACGTCCTGACTTTC
TRBD2	TRBJ2-3	TRBV6-5	-	CASSRLAGADTQYF	TGTGCCAGCAGTCGACTAGCGGGGGCAGATACGCAGTATTTT
TRBD1	TRBJ1-3	TRBV28	-	CASERGPGNTIYF	TGTGCATCCGAGAGGGGGCCTGGAAACACCATATATTTT
-	TRBJ2-7	TRBV18	-	CASSPSVTANYEQYF	TGTGCCAGCTCACCATCGGTGACTGCTAACTACGAGCAGTACTTC
-	TRBJ2-7	TRBV6-6	-	CASSPDYYEQYF	TGTGCCAGCAGTCCCGACTATTACGAGCAGTACTTC
-	TRBJ2-5	TRBV7-9	-	CASSLEQEETQYF	TGTGCCAGCAGCTTAGAACAGGAAGAGACCCAGTACTTC
TRBD2	TRBJ2-7	TRBV2	-	CASNPLAGYEQYF	TGTGCCAGCAACCCCCTAGCGGGCTACGAGCAGTACTTC
TRBD1	TRBJ1-2	TRBV3-1/TRBV3-2	-	CASSPYRGDYGYTF	TGTGCCAGCAGCCCCTACAGGGGTGACTATGGCTACACCTTC
-	TRBJ1-2	TRBV6-6	-	CASSYSDTNYGYTF	TGTGCCAGCAGTTACTCTGACACAAACTATGGCTACACCTTC
-	TRBJ1-3	TRBV6-2/TRBV6-3	few	CASSQGGGFVSGNTIYF	TGTGCCAGCAGTCAAGGAGGAGGCTTCGTCTCTGGAAACACCATATATTTT
TRBD1	TRBJ1-2	TRBV10-2	-	CASSGQGAVNYGYTF	TGCGCCAGCAGCGGACAGGGGGCAGTTAACTATGGCTACACCTTC
TRBD1	TRBJ1-6	TRBV10-3	-	CASGSPTGGSNSPLHF	TGTGCCTCTGGGAGCCCGACAGGGGGGTCGAATTCACCCCTCCACTTT
-	TRBJ1-1	TRBV19	once	CASSTGRFQMNTEAFF	TGTGCCAGTAGCACAGGGCGGTTTCAAATGAACACTGAAGCTTTCTTT
-	TRBJ2-2	TRBV5-4	-	CASSDHRINTGELFF	TGTGCCAGCAGTGACCACAGGATTAACACCGGGGAGCTGTTTTTT
-	TRBJ1-1	TRBV19	-	CASSSGTKNTEAFF	TGTGCCAGTAGTTCCGGGACAAAGAACACTGAAGCTTTCTTT
-	TRBJ1-2	TRBV3-1/TRBV3-2	-	CASSQGAGKNNYGYTF	TGTGCCAGCAGCCAAGGGGCAGGGAAGAACAACTATGGCTACACCTTC
-	TRBJ1-2	TRBV27	-	CASSLSPTGLIYGYTF	TGTGCCAGCAGTTTATCCCCAACAGGGCTCATCTATGGCTACACCTTC
-	TRBJ1-4	TRBV6-5	-	CASSTQGRLNEKLFF	TGTGCCAGCTCCACCCAGGGGCGACTTAATGAAAAACTGTTTTTT
-	TRBJ1-2	TRBV7-9	-	CASSFQGVGYGYTF	TGTGCCAGCAGCTTCCAGGGTGTTGGCTATGGCTACACCTTC
-	TRBJ2-2	TRBV19	-	CASSIDHGFANTGELFF	TGTGCCAGTAGTATAGATCATGGCTTCGCGAACACCGGGGAGCTGTTTTTT
-	TRBJ2-1	TRBV6-4	once	CASSYDLISEQFF	TGTGCCAGCAGTTACGACTTAATTAGTGAGCAGTTCTTC
-	TRBJ2-1	TRBV6-6	-	CASSYRTGNEQFF	TGTGCCAGCAGTTACCGGACTGGAAATGAGCAGTTCTTC
TRBD2	TRBJ2-7	TRBV5-5	-	CASSLDPSGGAVEQYF	TGTGCCAGCAGCTTGGATCCTAGCGGGGGGGCCGTCGAGCAGTACTTC
-	TRBJ1-4	TRBV27	-	CASSRGDSEKLFF	TGTGCCAGCAGTCGGGGGGATTCTGAAAAACTGTTTTTT
TRBD1	TRBJ1-1	TRBV20-1	-	CSASNDRGVNMGRAEAFF	TGCAGTGCTAGTAACGACAGGGGCGTAAACATGGGCCGCGCTGAAGCTTTCTTT
TRBD2	TRBJ2-5	TRBV2	-	CASSVSGGAETQYF	TGTGCCAGCAGTGTTAGCGGGGGGGCGGAGACCCAGTACTTC
TRBD1	TRBJ1-2	TRBV5-1	-	CASSPTGTGFNYGYTF	TGCGCCAGCAGCCCTACCGGGACAGGGTTTAACTATGGCTACACCTTC
-	TRBJ1-4	TRBV11-3	once	CASSRGKGLNEKLFF	TGTGCCAGCAGCCGAGGGAAGGGCCTTAATGAAAAACTGTTTTTT
TRBD1	TRBJ1-4	TRBV5-1	-	CASRHGQEGEKLFF	TGCGCCAGCAGACATGGACAGGAGGGGGAAAAACTGTTTTTT
TRBD1	TRBJ1-5	TRBV19	once	CASSIDNYRGPWGNQPQHF	TGTGCCAGTAGTATAGACAACTACAGGGGTCCCTGGGGCAATCAGCCCCAGCATTTT
-	TRBJ1-1	TRBV9	-	CASSVGGTEAFF	TGTGCCAGCAGCGTAGGAGGCACTGAAGCTTTCTTT
-	TRBJ1-2	TRBV6-5	-	CASSDSWGGTTGYTF	TGTGCCAGCAGCGACTCTTGGGGGGGAACGACTGGCTACACCTTC